Listed here is a single TCR beta chain. Trimming cost V 3 bases and J 3 bases; bases outside gene matches: 3. The CDR3 is 15 amino acids. The germline gives CDR1 LNHDA, CDR2 SQIVND (reference sequence). This entry belongs to a study of T cell responses to AZD1222 COVID-19 vaccine. Produced via immunoSEQ multiplex PCR; TCRdb's table is partial and in-frame only. Of 180,000 or so clones listed, 85% to 95% were seen once; the top ten hold around 1%. The clonotype originates from an adult who received the MenACWY meningococcal vaccine as a control. The input for sequencing was peripheral blood, taken 28 days after the second dose of the MenACWY control vaccine. The chain links TRBV19 to TRBJ1-5; 9 positions match TRBD1. The CDR3 sequence is CASSIRTGDNQPQHF. The CDR3 DNA sequence: TGTGCCAGTAGTATCCGGACAGGGGACAATCAGCCCCAGCATTTT.